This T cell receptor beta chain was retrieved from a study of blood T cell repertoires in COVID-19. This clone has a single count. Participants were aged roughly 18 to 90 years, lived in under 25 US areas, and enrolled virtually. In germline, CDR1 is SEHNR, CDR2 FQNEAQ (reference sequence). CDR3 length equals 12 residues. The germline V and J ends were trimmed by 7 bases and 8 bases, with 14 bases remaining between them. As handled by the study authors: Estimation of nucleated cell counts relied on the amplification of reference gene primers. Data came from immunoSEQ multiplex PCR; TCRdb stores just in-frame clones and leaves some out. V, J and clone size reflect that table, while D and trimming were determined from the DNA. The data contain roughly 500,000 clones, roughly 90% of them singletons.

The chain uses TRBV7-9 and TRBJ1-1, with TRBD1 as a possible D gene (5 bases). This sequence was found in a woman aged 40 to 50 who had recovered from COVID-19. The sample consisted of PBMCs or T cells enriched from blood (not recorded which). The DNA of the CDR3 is TGTGCCAGCAAAACCACAGGTTTGGAAGCTTTCTTT. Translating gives CASKTTGLEAFF.